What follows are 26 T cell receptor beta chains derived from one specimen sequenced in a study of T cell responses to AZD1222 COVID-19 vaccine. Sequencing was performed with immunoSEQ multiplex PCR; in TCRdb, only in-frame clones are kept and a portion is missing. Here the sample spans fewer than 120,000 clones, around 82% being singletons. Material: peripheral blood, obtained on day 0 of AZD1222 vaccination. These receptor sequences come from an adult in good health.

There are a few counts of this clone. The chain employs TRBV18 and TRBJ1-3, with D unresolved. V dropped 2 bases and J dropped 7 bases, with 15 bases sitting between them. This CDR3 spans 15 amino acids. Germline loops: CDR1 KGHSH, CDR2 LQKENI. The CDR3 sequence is CASSPAEGGRNTIYF. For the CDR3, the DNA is TGTGCCAGCTCACCAGCAGAGGGAGGCAGGAACACCATATATTTT. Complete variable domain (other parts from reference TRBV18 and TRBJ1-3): NAGVMQNPRHLVRRRGQEARLRCSPMKGHSHVYWYRQLPEEGLKFMVYLQKENIIDESGMPKERFSAEFPKEGPSILRIQQVVRGDSAAYFCASSPAEGGRNTIYFGEGSWLTVV.

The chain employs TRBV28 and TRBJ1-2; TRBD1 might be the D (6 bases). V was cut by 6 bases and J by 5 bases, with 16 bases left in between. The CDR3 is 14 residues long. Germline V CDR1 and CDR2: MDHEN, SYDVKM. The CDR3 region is CASRKGGATYGYTF. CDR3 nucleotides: TGTGCCAGCAGGAAGGGGGGGGCGACTTATGGCTACACCTTC.

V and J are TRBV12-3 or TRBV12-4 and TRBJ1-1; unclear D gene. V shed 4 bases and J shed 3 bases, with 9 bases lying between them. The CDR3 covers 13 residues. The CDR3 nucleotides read TGTGCCAGCAGTTCCCAAATCTACACTGAAGCTTTCTTT. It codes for CASSSQIYTEAFF.

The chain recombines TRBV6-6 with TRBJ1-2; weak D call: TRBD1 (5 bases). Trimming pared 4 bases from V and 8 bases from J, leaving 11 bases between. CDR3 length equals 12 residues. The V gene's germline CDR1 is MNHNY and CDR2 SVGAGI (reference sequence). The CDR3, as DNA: TGTGCCAGCAGTTTGAGGGGAGGCGGCTACACCTTC. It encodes CASSLRGGGYTF.

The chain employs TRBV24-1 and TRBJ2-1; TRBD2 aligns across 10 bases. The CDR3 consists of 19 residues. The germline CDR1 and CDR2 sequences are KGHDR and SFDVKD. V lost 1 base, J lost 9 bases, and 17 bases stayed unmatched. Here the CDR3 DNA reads TGTGCCACCAGTGATTTCCGCCAAGCGAGCGGGAGGGCCCTGTTTGAGCAGTTCTTC. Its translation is CATSDFRQASGRALFEQFF.

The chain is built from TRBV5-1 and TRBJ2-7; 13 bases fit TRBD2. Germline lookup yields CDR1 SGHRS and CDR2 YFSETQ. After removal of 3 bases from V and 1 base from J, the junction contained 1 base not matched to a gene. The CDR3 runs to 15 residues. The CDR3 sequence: CASSSTSGRSYEQYF. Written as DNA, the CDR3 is TGCGCCAGCAGCTCGACTAGCGGGAGGTCCTACGAGCAGTACTTC.

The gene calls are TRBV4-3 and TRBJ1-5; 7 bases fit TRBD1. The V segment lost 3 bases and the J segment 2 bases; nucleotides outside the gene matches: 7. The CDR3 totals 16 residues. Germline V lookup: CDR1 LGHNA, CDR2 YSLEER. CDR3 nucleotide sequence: TGCGCCAGCAGCCATTCGACAGGGAAAGGCAATCAGCCCCAGCATTTT. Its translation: CASSHSTGKGNQPQHF.

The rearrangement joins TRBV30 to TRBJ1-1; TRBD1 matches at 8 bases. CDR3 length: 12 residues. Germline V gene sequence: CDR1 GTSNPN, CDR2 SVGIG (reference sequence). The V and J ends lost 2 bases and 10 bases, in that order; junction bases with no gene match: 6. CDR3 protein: CAWSTGGGLAFF. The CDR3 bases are TGTGCCTGGAGTACAGGGGGGGGTCTAGCTTTCTTT.

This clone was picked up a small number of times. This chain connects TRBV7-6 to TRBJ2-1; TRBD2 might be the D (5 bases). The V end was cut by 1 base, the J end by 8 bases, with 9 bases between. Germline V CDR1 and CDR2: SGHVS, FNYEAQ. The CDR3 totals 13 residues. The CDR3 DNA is TGTGCCAGCAGCTTAGTGGCGGGTCATGAGCAGTTCTTC. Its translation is CASSLVAGHEQFF.

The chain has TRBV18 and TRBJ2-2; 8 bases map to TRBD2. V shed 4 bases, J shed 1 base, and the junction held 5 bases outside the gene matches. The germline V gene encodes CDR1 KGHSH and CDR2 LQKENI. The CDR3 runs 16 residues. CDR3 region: CASSLAGGRNTGELFF. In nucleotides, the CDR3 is TGTGCCAGCTCACTGGCGGGGGGCCGGAACACCGGGGAGCTGTTTTTT. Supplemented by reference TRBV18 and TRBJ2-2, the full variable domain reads NAGVMQNPRHLVRRRGQEARLRCSPMKGHSHVYWYRQLPEEGLKFMVYLQKENIIDESGMPKERFSAEFPKEGPSILRIQQVVRGDSAAYFCASSLAGGRNTGELFFGEGSRLTVL.

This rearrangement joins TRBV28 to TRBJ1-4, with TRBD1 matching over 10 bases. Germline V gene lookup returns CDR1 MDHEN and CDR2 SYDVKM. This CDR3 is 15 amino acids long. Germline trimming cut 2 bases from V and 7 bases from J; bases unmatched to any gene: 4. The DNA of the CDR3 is TGTGCCAGCAGTTTAGGGACAGGGGTTGGTGAAAAACTGTTTTTT. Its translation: CASSLGTGVGEKLFF.

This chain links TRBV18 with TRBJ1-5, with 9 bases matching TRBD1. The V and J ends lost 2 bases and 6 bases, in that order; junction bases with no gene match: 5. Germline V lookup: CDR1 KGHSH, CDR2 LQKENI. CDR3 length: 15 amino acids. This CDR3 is CASSPETGGSQPQHF. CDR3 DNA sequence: TGTGCCAGCTCACCAGAGACAGGGGGAAGTCAGCCCCAGCATTTT.

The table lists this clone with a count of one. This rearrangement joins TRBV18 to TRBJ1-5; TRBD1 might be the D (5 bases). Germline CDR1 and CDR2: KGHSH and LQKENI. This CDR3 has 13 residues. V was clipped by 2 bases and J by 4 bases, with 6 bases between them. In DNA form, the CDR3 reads TGTGCCAGCTCACCATCAGGGAATCAGCCCCAGCATTTT. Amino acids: CASSPSGNQPQHF.

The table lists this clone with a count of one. CDR3 residues: CASNPGTGILLKETQYF. The CDR3, as DNA: TGCGCCAGCAACCCCGGGACAGGGATCTTATTAAAAGAGACCCAGTACTTC. The chain uses TRBV5-1 and TRBJ2-5, with 9 bases lining up with TRBD1. After removal of 6 bases from V and 3 bases from J, the junction contained 15 bases not matched to a gene. The CDR3 runs 17 residues. CDR1 and CDR2 from the germline V gene are SGHRS and YFSETQ.

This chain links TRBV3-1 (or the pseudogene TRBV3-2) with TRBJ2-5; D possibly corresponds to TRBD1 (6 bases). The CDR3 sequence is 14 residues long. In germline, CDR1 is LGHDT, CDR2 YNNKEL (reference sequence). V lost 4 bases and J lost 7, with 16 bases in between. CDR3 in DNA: TGTGCCAGCAGCCTAGCTAGGGCAGGGGCGACCCAGTACTTC. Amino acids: CASSLARAGATQYF.

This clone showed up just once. The CDR3 is CASSLETGAYGYTF. In DNA, the CDR3 is TGCGCCAGCAGCTTAGAGACAGGGGCCTATGGCTACACCTTC. The genes are TRBV5-1 and TRBJ1-2; TRBD1 agrees at 8 bases. The CDR3 covers 14 residues. V shed 2 bases, J shed 4 bases, and the junction held 4 bases outside the gene matches. The germline CDR1 and CDR2 sequences are SGHRS and YFSETQ.

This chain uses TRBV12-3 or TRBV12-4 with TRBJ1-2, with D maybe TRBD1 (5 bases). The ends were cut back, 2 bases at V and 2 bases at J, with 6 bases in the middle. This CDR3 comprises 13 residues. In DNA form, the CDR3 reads TGTGCCAGCAGTTTAAACAGGAACTATGGCTACACCTTC. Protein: CASSLNRNYGYTF.

The CDR3 protein is CASSPTGYRRAFF. The CDR3 DNA sequence: TGTGCCAGCAGCCCGACAGGGTACAGGAGAGCTTTCTTT. The chain employs TRBV12-3 or TRBV12-4 and TRBJ1-1; 7 nucleotides line up with TRBD1. The CDR3 length is 13 residues. Trimming removed 6 bases from V and 10 bases from J; junction bases left unmatched: 11.

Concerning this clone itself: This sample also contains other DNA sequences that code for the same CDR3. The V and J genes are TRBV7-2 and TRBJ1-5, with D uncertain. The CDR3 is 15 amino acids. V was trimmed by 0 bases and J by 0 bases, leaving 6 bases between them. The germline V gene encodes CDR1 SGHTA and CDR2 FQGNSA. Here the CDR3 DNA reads TGTGCCAGCAGCTTAGCGCCAGTTAGCAATCAGCCCCAGCATTTT. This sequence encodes CASSLAPVSNQPQHF.

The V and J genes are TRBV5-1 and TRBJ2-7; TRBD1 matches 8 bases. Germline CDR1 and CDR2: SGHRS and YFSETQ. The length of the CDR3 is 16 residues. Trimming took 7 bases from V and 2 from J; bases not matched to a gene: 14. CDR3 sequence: CASGLAGDRTTYEQYF. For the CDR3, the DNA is TGCGCCAGCGGTTTAGCTGGGGACAGGACTACCTACGAGCAGTACTTC.

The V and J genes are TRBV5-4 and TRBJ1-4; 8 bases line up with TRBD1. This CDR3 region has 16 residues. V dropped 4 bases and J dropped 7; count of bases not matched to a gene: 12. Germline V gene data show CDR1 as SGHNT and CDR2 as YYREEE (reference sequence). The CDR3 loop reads CASSHQSQGGREKLFF. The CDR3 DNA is TGTGCCAGCAGCCATCAATCACAGGGGGGACGTGAAAAACTGTTTTTT.

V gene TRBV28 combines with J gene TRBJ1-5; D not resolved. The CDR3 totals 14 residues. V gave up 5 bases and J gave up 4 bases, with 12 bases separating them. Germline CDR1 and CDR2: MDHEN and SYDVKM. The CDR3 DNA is TGTGCCAGCAGTGCCACAGCCCCTAATCAGCCCCAGCATTTT. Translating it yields CASSATAPNQPQHF.

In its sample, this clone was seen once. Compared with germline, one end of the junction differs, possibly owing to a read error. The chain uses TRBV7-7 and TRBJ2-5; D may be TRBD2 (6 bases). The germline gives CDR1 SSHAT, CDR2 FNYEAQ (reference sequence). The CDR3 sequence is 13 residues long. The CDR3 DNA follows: TGTGCCAGCAGCTTAGGGTTCGGGACTCCGCATCACTTC. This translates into CASSLGFGTPHHF.

CDR3: CASSEVRGLSEKLFF. The CDR3, as DNA: TGTGCCAGCAGTGAAGTAAGGGGGCTGAGTGAAAAACTGTTTTTT. The chain recombines TRBV6-1 with TRBJ1-4; 7 bases are a match to TRBD1. This CDR3 region has 15 residues. The germline CDR1 and CDR2 sequences are MNHNS and SASEGT. V shed 1 base and J 7 bases; nucleotides not matched to a gene: 6.

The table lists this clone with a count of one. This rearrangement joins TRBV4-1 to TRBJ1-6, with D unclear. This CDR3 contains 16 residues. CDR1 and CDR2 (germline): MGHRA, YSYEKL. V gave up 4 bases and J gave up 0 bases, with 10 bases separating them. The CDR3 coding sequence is TGCGCCAGCAGCCTGGACCGTAGCTCCTATAATTCACCCCTCCACTTT. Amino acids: CASSLDRSSYNSPLHF.

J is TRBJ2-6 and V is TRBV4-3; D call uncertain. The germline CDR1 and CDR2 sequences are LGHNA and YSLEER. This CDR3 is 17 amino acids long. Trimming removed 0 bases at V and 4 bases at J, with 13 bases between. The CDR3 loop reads CASSQDRRSSGANVLTF. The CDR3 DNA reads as TGCGCCAGCAGCCAAGATCGTCGATCCTCCGGGGCCAACGTCCTGACTTTC.